Below, 22 T cell receptor beta chains from the same sample are listed, as sequenced in a study of blood T cell repertoires in COVID-19. Assay: immunoSEQ multiplex PCR; the TCRdb copy retains only in-frame clones and omits some. The table shows 19,000 or so clones, with 82% occurring only once. Sequencing was carried out using peripheral blood. The origin of the receptors is a human donor in a cohort sampled during active COVID-19.

This chain links TRBV24-1 with TRBJ2-6, with a possible D match to TRBD1 (5 bases). V shed 4 bases and J shed 0 bases, with 12 bases lying between them. This CDR3 is 17 amino acids long. Germline CDR1 reads KGHDR; CDR2 reads SFDVKD. CDR3 amino acids: CATSDPRTSSGANVLTF. DNA of the CDR3: TGTGCCACCAGTGACCCCAGGACATCCTCTGGGGCCAACGTCCTGACTTTC.

The rearrangement links TRBV6-4 to TRBJ2-2, with D possibly matching TRBD1 (7 bases). The germline V gene encodes CDR1 MRHNA and CDR2 SNTAGT. V lost 2 bases and J lost 4, with 8 bases in between. This CDR3 has 14 residues. CDR3: CASSDQGGTGELFF. The CDR3, as DNA: TGTGCCAGCAGTGACCAGGGGGGCACCGGGGAGCTGTTTTTT.

The chain employs TRBV18 and TRBJ1-1; the D is unclear. The CDR3 has 13 residues. Per the germline V gene, CDR1 is KGHSH and CDR2 is LQKENI. The V gene lost 2 bases and the J gene lost 6 bases, with 10 bases spanning the gap. CDR3 coding DNA: TGTGCCAGCTCACCATTGCTGGAGGCTGAAGCTTTCTTT. Translated, it gives CASSPLLEAEAFF.

The chain combines TRBV6-5 with TRBJ2-5; unclear D gene. CDR1 and CDR2 from the germline V gene are MNHEY and SVGAGI. The ends were cut back, 8 bases at V and 1 base at J, with 8 bases in the middle. This CDR3 spans 12 amino acids. The CDR3 DNA is TGTGCCAGCGTCGGGTCCCAAGAGACCCAGTACTTC. Its protein product is CASVGSQETQYF.

This rearrangement joins TRBV27 to TRBJ1-5, with D uncertain. The germline CDR1 and CDR2 sequences are MNHEY and SMNVEV (reference sequence). The CDR3 consists of 16 residues. V lost 4 bases to trimming and J lost 1 base, with 14 bases between them. CDR3 in amino acids: CASSYLPLGSNQPQHF. In DNA, the CDR3 is TGTGCCAGCAGTTACCTCCCCCTAGGCAGCAATCAGCCCCAGCATTTT.

This clone has a single count. The chain has TRBV6-4 and TRBJ2-3; 7 bases are a match to TRBD1. Germline V CDR1 and CDR2: MRHNA, SNTAGT. V lost 2 bases and J lost 4; bases outside the gene matches: 3. The CDR3 runs 14 residues. Written as DNA, the CDR3 is TGTGCCAGCAGTGACACTAGGGGGCCAGATACGCAGTATTTT. Protein sequence: CASSDTRGPDTQYF.

This clone appeared once. The CDR3 nucleotides read TGTGCCAGCAGCTTAAGCGGGGGCTCCAGCAATCAGCCCCAGCATTTT. This encodes CASSLSGGSSNQPQHF. The V call is TRBV7-9, the J call TRBJ1-5, with TRBD1 as a possible D gene (6 bases). The germline gives CDR1 SEHNR, CDR2 FQNEAQ (reference sequence). CDR3 length: 16 amino acids. Trimming took 2 bases from V and 1 from J, leaving 12 bases between them.

This chain uses TRBV4-2 with TRBJ2-3; 10 bases align to TRBD2. The junction had 6 bases not matched to a gene; V was cut back by 0 bases and J by 6 bases. Per the germline V gene, CDR1 is LGHNA and CDR2 is YNFKEQ. The CDR3 covers 16 residues. The CDR3 sequence: CASSQDGGLASDTQYF. The CDR3 DNA reads as TGTGCCAGCAGCCAAGATGGGGGACTAGCGTCGGATACGCAGTATTTT.

The chain employs TRBV7-8 and TRBJ2-2; no clear D. V was pared by 11 bases and J by 6 bases, with 13 bases between. This CDR3 contains 12 residues. Germline lookup yields CDR1 SGHVS and CDR2 FQNEAQ. The CDR3 sequence is CALGPTPGELFF. The DNA of the CDR3 is TGTGCCTTGGGCCCTACCCCCGGGGAGCTGTTTTTT.

The chain carries TRBV19 and TRBJ2-1, with D possibly matching TRBD1 (6 bases). Germline CDR1 and CDR2: LNHDA and SQIVND (reference sequence). Deletions cut 4 bases from V and 7 bases from J, with 17 bases between. This CDR3 is built from 15 residues. CDR3 sequence (DNA): TGTGCCAGTAGTAACCCCACAGGGTTGAGAAATGAGCAGTTCTTC. This translates into CASSNPTGLRNEQFF.

The V and J genes are TRBV5-1 and TRBJ2-3, with 7 bases fitting TRBD2. With 0 bases clipped from V and 1 base from J, the junction kept 2 bases outside the gene matches. The germline V gene has CDR1 SGHRS and CDR2 YFSETQ. The CDR3 spans 15 residues. CDR3 DNA sequence: TGCGCCAGCAGCTTGGCCACTAGCGGCACAGATACGCAGTATTTT. This encodes CASSLATSGTDTQYF.

The chain is built from TRBV5-5 and TRBJ1-1; D is perhaps TRBD1 (6 bases). Germline V gene data show CDR1 as SGHKS and CDR2 as YYEKEE (reference sequence). The CDR3 contains 17 residues. V gave up 4 bases and J gave up 0 bases, with 19 bases separating them. Here the CDR3 DNA reads TGTGCCAGCAGCAGGACTTACAGGGTAATTATGAACACTGAAGCTTTCTTT. Translating it yields CASSRTYRVIMNTEAFF.

This rearrangement joins TRBV18 to TRBJ2-1, with 11 bases lining up with TRBD2. The V segment lost 0 bases and the J segment 8 bases; nucleotides outside the gene matches: 3. CDR1 and CDR2 (germline): KGHSH, LQKENI. The CDR3 extends over 15 amino acids. CDR3 in DNA: TGTGCCAGCTCACCACCGGGGACTAGCGGCTATGAGCAGTTCTTC. Its protein is CASSPPGTSGYEQFF.

The chain recombines TRBV25-1 with TRBJ2-6, with D possibly being TRBD1 (5 bases). V shed 4 bases and J shed 1 base, with 11 bases lying between them. Germline V lookup: CDR1 MGHDK, CDR2 SYGVNS. CDR3 size: 16 residues. Here the CDR3 reads CASSGPAGSGANVLTF. The CDR3, as DNA: TGTGCCAGCAGTGGCCCCGCAGGGTCTGGGGCCAACGTCCTGACTTTC.

V gene TRBV28 combines with J gene TRBJ2-5, with D maybe TRBD1 (6 bases). V was cut by 2 bases and J by 1 base, with 8 bases left in between. The germline V gene has CDR1 MDHEN and CDR2 SYDVKM. CDR3 size: 14 residues. The CDR3 sequence is CASSLMGAQETQYF. The CDR3 DNA follows: TGTGCCAGCAGTTTAATGGGGGCCCAAGAGACCCAGTACTTC.

The CDR3 protein is CASSPGQGGNYGYTF. CDR3 DNA sequence: TGTGCCAGCAGTCCAGGACAGGGGGGTAACTATGGCTACACCTTC. The rearrangement uses TRBV28 and TRBJ1-2; 10 bases are shared with TRBD1. Germline V gene sequence: CDR1 MDHEN, CDR2 SYDVKM. This CDR3 has 15 residues. V gave up 5 bases and J gave up 1 base; unmatched junction bases: 4.

The CDR3 DNA reads TGTGCCATCGGGGATTCAGGGGGCCAGCCCCAGCATTTT. Translation gives CAIGDSGGQPQHF. The chain is built from TRBV28 and TRBJ1-5, with 8 nucleotides matching TRBD1. Germline values: CDR1 MDHEN, CDR2 SYDVKM. CDR3 length: 13 amino acids. V was pared by 10 bases and J by 7 bases, with 9 bases of the junction left unmatched.

This sequence joins TRBV4-1 and TRBJ2-5; tentatively, D is TRBD1 (5 bases). The germline V and J ends were trimmed by 4 bases and 2 bases, with 17 bases remaining between them. The germline gives CDR1 MGHRA, CDR2 YSYEKL. This CDR3 contains 16 residues. The CDR3 DNA is TGCGCCAGCAGCCTACAGGACCAGAATACACAAGAGACCCAGTACTTC. This gives the protein CASSLQDQNTQETQYF.

The chain couples TRBV6-1 to TRBJ2-6; D is unresolved. Germline CDR1 is MNHNS and CDR2 is SASEGT. The CDR3 is 15 amino acids. V was pared by 3 bases and J by 0 bases, with 6 bases between. In nucleotides, the CDR3 is TGTGCCAGCAGTGAGCGAGTCTCTGGGGCCAACGTCCTGACTTTC. This encodes CASSERVSGANVLTF.

J is TRBJ2-7 and V is TRBV5-4; 7 bases match TRBD2. After removal of 4 bases from V and 3 bases from J, the junction contained 10 bases not matched to a gene. There are 15 residues in the CDR3. Germline V CDR1 and CDR2: SGHNT, YYREEE (reference sequence). Here the CDR3 reads CASSRTGTTNYEQYF. The CDR3 DNA reads as TGTGCCAGCAGCCGAACCGGGACTACAAACTACGAGCAGTACTTC. Together with reference TRBV5-4 and TRBJ2-7, the CDR3 gives the full variable domain: ETGVTQSPTHLIKTRGQQVTLRCSSQSGHNTVSWYQQALGQGPQFIFQYYREEENGRGNFPPRFSGLQFPNYSSELNVNALELDDSALYLCASSRTGTTNYEQYFGPGTRLTVT.

This clone occurred a few times. This rearrangement joins TRBV19 to TRBJ2-5, with D perhaps TRBD1 (6 bases). V dropped 4 bases and J dropped 5 bases, with 14 bases sitting between them. In germline, CDR1 is LNHDA, CDR2 SQIVND (reference sequence). This CDR3 has 14 residues. The CDR3 coding sequence is TGTGCCAGTAGTAATTGGGGGCCCAGCGAGACCCAGTACTTC. Its protein product is CASSNWGPSETQYF. Looking up the rest from reference TRBV19 and TRBJ2-5 gives the full variable domain: DGGITQSPKYLFRKEGQNVTLSCEQNLNHDAMYWYRQDPGQGLRLIYYSQIVNDFQKGDIAEGYSVSREKKESFPLTVTSAQKNPTAFYLCASSNWGPSETQYFGPGTRLLVL.

The chain joins TRBV2 to TRBJ1-1; D might be TRBD1 (5 bases). The germline V gene encodes CDR1 SNHLY and CDR2 FYNNEI. Trimming shortened V by 3 bases and J by 7 bases, and 18 bases separated the two germline ends. CDR3 length: 15 amino acids. DNA of the CDR3: TGTGCCAGCAGTGAGAAATGGGCAGGGCCGGTTGAAGCTTTCTTT. Translation gives CASSEKWAGPVEAFF.